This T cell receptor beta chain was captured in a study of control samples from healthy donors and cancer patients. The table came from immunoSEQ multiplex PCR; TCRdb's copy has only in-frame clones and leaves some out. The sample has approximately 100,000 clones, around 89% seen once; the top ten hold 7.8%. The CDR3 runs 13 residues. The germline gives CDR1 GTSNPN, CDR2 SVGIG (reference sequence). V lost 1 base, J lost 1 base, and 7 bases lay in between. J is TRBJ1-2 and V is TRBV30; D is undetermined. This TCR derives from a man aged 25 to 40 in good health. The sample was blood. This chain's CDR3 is CAWSERINYGYTF. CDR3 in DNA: TGTGCCTGGAGTGAGAGGATTAACTATGGCTACACCTTC.